This T cell receptor (beta chain) stems from a study of cytomegalovirus exposure and HLA in healthy donors. Findings and caveats of the study: A later analysis associated 15,000 or so TCR beta sequences with HLA alleles at a 0.05 false discovery rate. Earlier analysis looked at TCR beta V segments, and most were productive about 87% or about 30% of the time. HLA restriction was apparent for most CMV-associated TCR beta chains in a later analysis.

As to this clone: What it recognizes is unknown.

This CDR3 has 15 residues. CDR1 and CDR2 (germline): MDHEN, SYDVKM. The V end was cut by 5 bases, the J end by 4 bases, with 15 bases between. The study ran its PCR with 60 Vbeta and 13 Jbeta primers. Assay: immunoSEQ multiplex PCR; the TCRdb copy retains only in-frame clones and omits some. The sample lists about 260,000 clones, around four fifths occurring once. The clonotype comes from a woman aged 40 to 49 in good health and CMV-seropositive. Material: PBMCs. The chain has TRBV28 and TRBJ1-3; tentatively, D is TRBD1 (5 bases). For the CDR3, the DNA is TGTGCCAGCAGTCCCTACACGACAGTCGGAAACACCATATATTTT. Translating it yields CASSPYTTVGNTIYF.